These T cell receptor beta chains were read from a single sample in a study of blood T cell repertoires in COVID-19. Method: immunoSEQ multiplex PCR; TCRdb's copy keeps in-frame clones and lacks some. The table has about 230,000 clones, roughly 84% seen once. The sequenced sample consisted of peripheral blood. Receptor source: a man aged 45-65 years with active or convalescent COVID-19. Each CDR3 is given with its conserved first and last residue. A D gene is named only where the DNA matches it firmly. Clone size, where shown, is once, few, many, or a class for clones that have expanded.

NA 12 TRBJ2-5 TRBD1 TRBV28 TGTGCCAGCCGGGACAGGGGTGAGACCCAGTACTTC CASRDRGETQYF
NA 14 TRBJ1-4 NA TRBV2 TGTGCCAGCAGTGATGCCAGGGGCCGCGAAAAACTGTTTTTT CASSDARGREKLFF
once 15 TRBJ2-7 NA TRBV5-6 TGTGCCAGCAGCTGGAGGGGACCCCGTTTATACGAGCAGTACTTC CASSWRGPRLYEQYF
NA 16 TRBJ1-2 TRBD1 TRBV28 TGTGCCAGCAGTACACCGGGACAGGGGGCTTTTAGTGGCTACACCTTC CASSTPGQGAFSGYTF
NA 11 TRBJ1-2 TRBD1 TRBV20-1 TGCAGCGCGCCAGGGGGGCATGGCTACACCTTC CSAPGGHGYTF
NA 16 TRBJ2-7 NA TRBV15 TGTGCCACCAGCAGCCGAAAGGGGACACTAGGGTACGAGCAGTACTTC CATSSRKGTLGYEQYF
once 15 TRBJ2-5 NA TRBV5-1 TGCGCCAGCAGCTACTACGGGGGAACCCAAGAGACCCAGTACTTC CASSYYGGTQETQYF
NA 13 TRBJ2-3 NA TRBV20-1 TGCAGTGCTAGTCTGGGGGCTGGAGATACGCAGTATTTT CSASLGAGDTQYF
NA 15 TRBJ1-5 NA TRBV5-8 TGTGCCAGCACCACTGGGGACTCTTATGCTCAGCCCCAGCATTTT CASTTGDSYAQPQHF
NA 15 TRBJ1-4 TRBD1 TRBV7-2 TGTGCCAGCAGTCCCGTAAACAGGGGGGGGGAAAAACTGTTTTTT CASSPVNRGGEKLFF
few 14 TRBJ2-5 TRBD1 TRBV7-2 TGTGCCAGCAAAAGGGGGACAGCCCAAGAGACCCAGTACTTC CASKRGTAQETQYF
NA 14 TRBJ1-6 NA TRBV28 TGTGCCAGCAGTATCCAGCAGGGTTGGTCACCCCTCCACTTT CASSIQQGWSPLHF
NA 12 TRBJ2-1 NA TRBV2 TGTGCCAGCAGGGAGGACTGGTATGAGCAGTTCTTC CASREDWYEQFF
NA 17 TRBJ1-2 TRBD1 TRBV4-2 TGTGCCAGCAGCCAAGAGTTCGGACAGGGGCCCAGCTATGGCTACACCTTC CASSQEFGQGPSYGYTF
once 16 TRBJ2-1 NA TRBV25-1 TGTGCCAGCAGTGATCGTGCAGGGAGGTTTTACAATGAGCAGTTCTTC CASSDRAGRFYNEQFF
NA 14 TRBJ1-1 NA TRBV10-3 TGTGCCATCGGTTCTGATCGGAGAGGGACTGAAGCTTTCTTT CAIGSDRRGTEAFF
NA 13 TRBJ1-5 TRBD1 TRBV19 TGTGCCAGTAGTGGGACAGCAAATCAGCCCCAGCATTTT CASSGTANQPQHF
NA 16 TRBJ2-2 TRBD2 TRBV7-6 TGTGCCAGCAGCTTAGTTCCGCGGGGGGGCTCCGGGGAGCTGTTTTTT CASSLVPRGGSGELFF
once 15 TRBJ1-5 NA TRBV9 TGTGCCAGCAGCGTGAGCGGCCTATTCGATCAGCCCCAGCATTTT CASSVSGLFDQPQHF
NA 19 TRBJ2-6 NA TRBV5-1 TGCGCCAGCAGCTTGCGTCTCCGGGCAGGGGAGTATGGGGCCAACGTCCTGACTTTC CASSLRLRAGEYGANVLTF
once 16 TRBJ2-7 TRBD1 TRBV14 TGTGCCAGCAGCGAGAGCGGGACAGGGGGTATCTACGAGCAGTACTTC CASSESGTGGIYEQYF
NA 14 TRBJ1-2 TRBD1 TRBV5-8 TGTGCCAGCAGTCCGGACAGGGATAACTATGGCTACACCTTC CASSPDRDNYGYTF
NA 13 TRBJ1-1 NA TRBV6-1 TGTGCCAGCAGTGAAGCACAGGGAACTACGAAGAGGTTT CASSEAQGTTKRF
NA 12 TRBJ1-1 NA TRBV30 TGTGCCTGGAGTGCGTCCCAGACTGAAGCTTTCTTT CAWSASQTEAFF
few 16 TRBJ1-1 TRBD1 TRBV27 TGTGCCAGCAGCTCACCGACAGGGGCCCTGAACACTGAAGCTTTCTTT CASSSPTGALNTEAFF
NA 17 TRBJ2-7 TRBD2 TRBV6-1 TGTGCCAGCAGTGTTACTAGCGGGGGGGCCGCCTTCTACGAGCAGTACTTC CASSVTSGGAAFYEQYF
NA 14 TRBJ2-7 NA TRBV14 TGTGCCAGCAGCCAAGATGGCAGGCTCTACGAGCAGTACTTC CASSQDGRLYEQYF
NA 12 TRBJ1-2 NA TRBV24-1 TGTGCCACCAGTGATTTCTCCTATGGCTACACCTTC CATSDFSYGYTF